This T cell receptor (beta chain) was sequenced for a study of CD8+ T cells in alopecia areata (dated by TCRdb to the late 2010s). Turning to the overall study: Treated patients were enrolled in an open-label pilot trial of oral tofacitinib at 5 to 10 mg twice daily for moderate-to-severe alopecia areata. Patients received tofacitinib for 6 to 18 months and were then followed off drug for 6 months to check for delayed response and recurrence. The study used high-throughput TCRbeta sequencing to examine T cell clonal expansion in alopecia areata, in both the C3H/HeJ mouse model and human patients. On the human side, TCRbeta sequencing was run on scalp tissue and on sorted CD4+ and CD8+ peripheral blood T cells from healthy controls and from alopecia areata patients with either patchy or totalis/universalis disease. Patients on tofacitinib were biopsied at baseline and after 4 and 24 weeks of treatment, and several of the patients also had a later scalp biopsy. Scalp clonality was compared across normal scalp (n=4), patchy alopecia areata scalp (n=8), and alopecia totalis/universalis scalp (n=8). RNA came from the PAXgene miRNA kit for fixed scalp, the miRNeasy kit for PBMCs, and the RNeasy kit for mouse skin. Amplification of TCRbeta CDR3 regions was done by immunoSEQ multiplex PCR using 35 Vbeta forward primers and 13 Jbeta reverse primers.

Lesional scalp punch biopsies and peripheral blood were collected from alopecia areata patients. After PBMCs were isolated by density centrifugation and stained for CD3, CD4 and CD8, a FACSAria was used to sort CD4+ and CD8+ T cells. V was cut back by 5 bases and J by 0 bases, leaving a gap of 10 bases between them. The CDR3, from cysteine to phenylalanine, totals 13 residues. Only CDR3 DNA remains: 39 bases, in frame from the first base. From a lookup of the germline V gene, CDR1 and CDR2 are SQVTM and ANQGSEA. Study-level results and caveats: TCR sequences shared between patients were less clear than in mice, possibly partly because of HLA diversity in the patient population. Resident alphabeta T cells in normal human skin are also sequenced, complicating scalp TCR repertoire analysis, unlike mouse skin dominated by gammadelta T cells. Lesional scalp, especially in alopecia totalis/universalis, showed higher clonality and more expanded CD8+ clones than normal scalp, suggesting antigenic drive.

Preparation of the library involved the immunoSEQ multiplex PCR assay. To provide template for TCR sequencing, every sample had RNA extracted and reverse transcribed into cDNA. SuperScript III was used for first-strand cDNA synthesis, primed with a 2:1 mix of oligo-dT and random hexamers. Amplification bias was assessed with a synthetic immune receptor repertoire, and residual bias was removed computationally. Processing in the source paper ran as follows. Raw reads were preprocessed to remove errors, and CDR3 was defined by IMGT conventions from the conserved cysteine to phenylalanine. To get clonality, Shannon entropy was normalized by log2 of the number of productive unique TCRs and the result was subtracted from 1. Whether each scalp clone was CD4 or CD8 was inferred by checking scalp TCRbeta sequences against the CD4 and CD8 repertoires from sorted blood. The table was pulled from immuneACCESS by TCRdb, which kept in-frame rearrangements only. Such tables lose some clones; where checked, under half of the loss comes from unresolved V genes, and the rest has no known cause. V and J calls and clone size are copied from that table; D and trimming were computed from the DNA. The sample yields about 120,000 clones; roughly two fifths were counted once. The ten biggest clones cover 3% to 3.5% of the sample.

In this sample, this clone turned up a few times. Which antigen it targets is not known. There are no base qualities to consult, and no much larger clone falls within one base. Input material: CD4+ T cells sorted from blood. The TCR originated in a human donor with alopecia areata. The chain links TRBV29-1 with TRBJ1-1; confidence is insufficient to name the D gene. CDR3 protein: CSVSQELNTEAFF. The DNA is TGCAGCGTTTCTCAGGAACTGAACACTGAAGCTTTCTTT.